This TCR beta chain was captured in a study of T-cell reconstitution after alpha-beta-depleted transplantation in children. Unique molecular identifiers were incorporated during preparation of the TCRbeta library. TCRdb reprocessed the PCR reads with MiXCR, giving one entry per CDR3 protein. Of under 850,000 distinct CDR3 sequences in the sample, around 13% are singletons; the top ten hold 0.65% to 0.9%. This clonotype was observed a handful of times. Its antigen is currently unknown. There are 15 residues in the CDR3. Germline V gives CDR1 KGHSH, CDR2 LQKENI. Trimming shortened V by 2 bases and J by 1 base, and 11 bases separated the two germline ends. Findings and caveats of the study: It was newly produced T cells that mostly accounted for T-cell counts and diversity one year after transplant. Reports say that about two months after transplant, the alpha-beta T cells came out of several hundred graft clones that had expanded. For some patients, TCRbeta diversity was high at day 60 because of recipient T cells and thymic progenitors that survived.

The chain couples TRBV18 to TRBJ1-1; D perhaps matches TRBD1 (6 bases). The sequencing here drew on PBMCs, taken before TCRalphabeta/CD19-depleted stem cell transplant. This TCR derives from a girl under 10 years old with congenital amegakaryocytic thrombocytopenia, due to receive a stem cell transplant. CDR3 sequence (DNA): TGTGCCAGCTCACCATACAGGGCGGGGAACACTGAAGCTTTCTTT. Residues: CASSPYRAGNTEAFF.